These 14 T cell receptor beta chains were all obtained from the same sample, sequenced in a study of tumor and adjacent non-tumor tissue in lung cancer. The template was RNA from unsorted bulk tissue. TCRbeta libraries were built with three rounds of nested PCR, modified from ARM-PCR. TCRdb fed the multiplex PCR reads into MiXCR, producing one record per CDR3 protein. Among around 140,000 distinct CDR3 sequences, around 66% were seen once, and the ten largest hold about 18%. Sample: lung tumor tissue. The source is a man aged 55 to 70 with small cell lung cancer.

In DNA, the CDR3 is TGCAGTGCTAGCCCCCCGTCAAGCAGGGATACGCAGTATTTT. It specifies CSASPPSSRDTQYF. The V gene is TRBV20-1, the J gene TRBJ2-3; D remains ambiguous. The CDR3 loop spans 14 amino acids. Trimming shortened V by 3 bases and J by 6 bases, and 16 bases separated the two germline ends. Per germline, CDR1 DFQATT and CDR2 SNEGSKA (reference sequence).

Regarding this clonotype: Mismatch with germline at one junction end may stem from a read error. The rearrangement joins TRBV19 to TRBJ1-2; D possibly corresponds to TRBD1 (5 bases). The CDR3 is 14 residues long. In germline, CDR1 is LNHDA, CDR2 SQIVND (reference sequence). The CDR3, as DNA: TGTGTCAGTAGGACCGGGACCGCGAACTATGGCTACACCTTC. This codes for CVSRTGTANYGYTF. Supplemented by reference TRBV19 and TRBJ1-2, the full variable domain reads DGGITQSPKYLFRKEGQNVTLSCEQNLNHDAMYWYRQDPGQGLRLIYYSQIVNDFQKGDIAEGYSVSREKKESFPLTVTSAQKNPTAFYLCVSRTGTANYGYTFGSGTRLTVV.

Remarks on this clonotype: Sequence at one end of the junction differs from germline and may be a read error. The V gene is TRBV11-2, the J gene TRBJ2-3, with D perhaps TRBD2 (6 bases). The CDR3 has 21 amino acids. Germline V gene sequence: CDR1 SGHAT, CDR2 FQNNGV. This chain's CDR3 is CANSSTLGSRREIGFTDTQYF. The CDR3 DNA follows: TGTGCCAACAGCTCTACCCTCGGTAGCAGGAGGGAAATCGGCTTCACAGATACGCAGTATTTT.

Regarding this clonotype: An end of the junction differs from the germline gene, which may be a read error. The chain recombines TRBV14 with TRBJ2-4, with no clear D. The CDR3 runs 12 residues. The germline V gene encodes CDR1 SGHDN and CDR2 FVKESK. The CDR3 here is CATSQEANIQYF. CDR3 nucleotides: TGTGCCACCAGCCAAGAGGCAAACATTCAGTACTTC.

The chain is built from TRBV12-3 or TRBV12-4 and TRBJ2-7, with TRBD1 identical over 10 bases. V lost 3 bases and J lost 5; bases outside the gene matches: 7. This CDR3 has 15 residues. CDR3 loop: CASSFYGDRGDEQYV. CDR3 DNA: TGTGCCAGCAGTTTTTACGGGGACAGGGGAGACGAGCAGTACGTC.

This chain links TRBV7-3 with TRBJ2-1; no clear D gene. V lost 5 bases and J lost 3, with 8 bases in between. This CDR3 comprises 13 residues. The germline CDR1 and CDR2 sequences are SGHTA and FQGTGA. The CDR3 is CASSPSDYNEQFF. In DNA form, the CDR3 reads TGTGCCAGCAGCCCTTCCGACTACAATGAGCAGTTCTTC.

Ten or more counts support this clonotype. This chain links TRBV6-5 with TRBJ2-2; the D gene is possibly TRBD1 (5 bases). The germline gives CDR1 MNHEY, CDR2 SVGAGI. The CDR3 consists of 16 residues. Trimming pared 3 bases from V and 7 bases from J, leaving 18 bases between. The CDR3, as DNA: TGTGCCAGCAGTTATAGGGGTCAGGCAGCCCGCGGGGAGCTGTTTTTT. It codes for CASSYRGQAARGELFF.

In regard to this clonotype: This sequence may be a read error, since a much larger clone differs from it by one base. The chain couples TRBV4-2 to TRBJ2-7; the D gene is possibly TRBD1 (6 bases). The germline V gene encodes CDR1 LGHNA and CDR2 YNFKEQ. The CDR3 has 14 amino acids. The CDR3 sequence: CASSSGVGLYVQYF. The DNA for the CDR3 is TGTGCCAGCAGCTCAGGGGTCGGGTTATACGTGCAGTACTTC.

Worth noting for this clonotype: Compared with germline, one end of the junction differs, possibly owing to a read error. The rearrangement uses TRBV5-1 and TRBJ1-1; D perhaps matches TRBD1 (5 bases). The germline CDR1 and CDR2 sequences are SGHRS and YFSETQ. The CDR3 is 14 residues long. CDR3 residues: CASRPPGSNTEVFF. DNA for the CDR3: TGCGCCAGTCGTCCGCCAGGGAGCAACACTGAAGTTTTCTTT. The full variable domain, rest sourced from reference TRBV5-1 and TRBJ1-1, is KAGVTQTPRYLIKTRGQQVTLSCSPISGHRSVSWYQQTPGQGLQFLFEYFSETQRNKGNFPGRFSGRQFSNSRSEMNVSTLELGDSALYLCASRPPGSNTEVFFGQGTRLTVV.

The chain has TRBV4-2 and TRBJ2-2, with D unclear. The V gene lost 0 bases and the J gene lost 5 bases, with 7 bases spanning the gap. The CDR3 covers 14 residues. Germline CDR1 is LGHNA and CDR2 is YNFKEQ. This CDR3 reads CASSQEAHTGELFF. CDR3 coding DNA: TGTGCCAGCAGCCAAGAAGCACATACCGGGGAGCTGTTTTTT.

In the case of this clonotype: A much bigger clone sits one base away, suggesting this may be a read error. CDR3 sequence reads: CIAYYSGTDTQYF. The CDR3 DNA is TGCATTGCGTACTACTCGGGCACAGATACGCAGTATTTT. V usage is TRBV20-1 and J usage is TRBJ2-3; no clear D. The germline CDR1 and CDR2 sequences are DFQATT and SNEGSKA (reference sequence). This CDR3 is built from 13 residues.

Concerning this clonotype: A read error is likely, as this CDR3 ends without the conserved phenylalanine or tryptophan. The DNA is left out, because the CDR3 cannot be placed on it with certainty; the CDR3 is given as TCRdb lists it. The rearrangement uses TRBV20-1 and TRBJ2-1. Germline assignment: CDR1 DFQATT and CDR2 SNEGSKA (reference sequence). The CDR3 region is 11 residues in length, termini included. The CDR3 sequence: CSAEHRHERFL.

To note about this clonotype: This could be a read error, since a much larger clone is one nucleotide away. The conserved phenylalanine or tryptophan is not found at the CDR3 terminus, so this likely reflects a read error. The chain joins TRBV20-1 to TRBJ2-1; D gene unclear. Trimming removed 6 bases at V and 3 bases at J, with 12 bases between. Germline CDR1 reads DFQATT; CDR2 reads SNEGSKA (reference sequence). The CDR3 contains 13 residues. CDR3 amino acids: CSARTPGYNEQFL. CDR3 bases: TGCAGTGCGAGGACCCCGGGCTACAATGAGCAGTTCTTA.

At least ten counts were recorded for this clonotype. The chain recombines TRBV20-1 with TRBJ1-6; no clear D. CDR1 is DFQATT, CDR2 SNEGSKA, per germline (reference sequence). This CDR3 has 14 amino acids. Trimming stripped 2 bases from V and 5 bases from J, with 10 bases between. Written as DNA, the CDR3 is TGCAGTGCTAGAAAGGTTCGGGATAATTCACCCCTCCACTTT. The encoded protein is CSARKVRDNSPLHF.